This passage covers 15 T cell receptor beta chains from one sample sequenced in a study of graft-versus-host responses after intestinal transplantation. Clones were read by immunoSEQ multiplex PCR, and TCRdb kept only the in-frame ones, dropping some. The sample shows roughly 81,000 clones, roughly 80% of them seen only once. The antigens for these receptors are not known. Sequencing was performed on unstimulated CD4+ T cells sorted from spleen or lymph node cells, taken before intestinal transplant. The receptors derive from a human donor who received an intestinal transplant.

This clone has only one observation. This sequence joins TRBV21-1 and TRBJ1-3. TRBV21-1 is shown as a pseudogene. The CDR3 runs to 16 residues. The CDR3 bases are TGTGCCAGCAGCAAAGCGTCGGCAGGAGGTGGAAACACCATATATTTT. It yields the protein CASSKASAGGGNTIYF.

This clone was counted a single time. The chain has TRBV5-1 and TRBJ2-2; TRBD2 aligns across 9 bases. The V gene's germline CDR1 is SGHRS and CDR2 YFSETQ. The V gene end was trimmed by 2 bases and the J gene end by 8 bases; junction bases not matched to a gene: 13. The CDR3 consists of 17 residues. The CDR3 is CASSFGTSILQSGELFF. The DNA of the CDR3 is TGCGCCAGCAGCTTCGGGACTAGCATTCTTCAATCTGGGGAGCTGTTTTTT. Full variable domain (rest looked up from reference TRBV5-1 and TRBJ2-2): KAGVTQTPRYLIKTRGQQVTLSCSPISGHRSVSWYQQTPGQGLQFLFEYFSETQRNKGNFPGRFSGRQFSNSRSEMNVSTLELGDSALYLCASSFGTSILQSGELFFGEGSRLTVL.

The chain is built from TRBV19 and TRBJ1-4; TRBD1 might be the D (5 bases). Trimming cost V 4 bases and J 6 bases, with 15 bases left between them. The germline gives CDR1 LNHDA, CDR2 SQIVND (reference sequence). The CDR3 covers 15 residues. The CDR3 DNA reads as TGTGCCAGTAGTAAAAGCGGGGCTTCTTATGAAAAACTGTTTTTT. Translating it yields CASSKSGASYEKLFF.

This clone was picked up one time. The rearrangement joins TRBV28 to TRBJ1-2, with D tentatively TRBD1 (5 bases). V was cut by 5 bases and J by 3 bases, with 13 bases left in between. Germline CDR1 MDHEN, CDR2 SYDVKM. The CDR3 length is 14 residues. Here the CDR3 DNA reads TGTGCCAGCAGTCCCCGGACGGGGGACTATGGCTACACCTTC. Protein: CASSPRTGDYGYTF.

The chain recombines TRBV27 with TRBJ2-1, with 7 nucleotides matching TRBD2. The CDR3 is 14 amino acids. The trim removed 1 base at V and 9 bases at J, leaving 6 bases unmatched. Germline CDR1 reads MNHEY; CDR2 reads SMNVEV (reference sequence). The CDR3 coding sequence is TGTGCCAGCAGTTTATTCAGCGGGGTCACTGAGCAGTTCTTC. Translating it yields CASSLFSGVTEQFF.

The J gene is TRBJ1-1, the V gene TRBV5-4, with D maybe TRBD1 (6 bases). Trimming shortened V by 0 bases and J by 1 base, and 7 bases separated the two germline ends. The CDR3 covers 14 residues. CDR1 and CDR2 (germline): SGHNT, YYREEE (reference sequence). CDR3 amino acids: CASSLAGENTEAFF. The CDR3 DNA reads TGTGCCAGCAGCTTGGCAGGGGAGAACACTGAAGCTTTCTTT.

The chain uses TRBV2 and TRBJ2-3; 7 bases line up with TRBD2. The germline V gene encodes CDR1 SNHLY and CDR2 FYNNEI. With V trimmed by 6 bases and J by 3 bases, 3 bases remained unmatched. This CDR3 has 13 amino acids. In DNA, the CDR3 is TGTGCCAGCAGCGGGAGGAGGACAGATACGCAGTATTTT. Translated, it gives CASSGRRTDTQYF.

The chain links TRBV6-1 to TRBJ1-5; tentatively, D is TRBD1 (5 bases). Germline CDR1 is MNHNS and CDR2 is SASEGT. CDR3 length equals 16 residues. V lost 1 base to trimming and J lost 2 bases, with 12 bases between them. CDR3 sequence (DNA): TGTGCCAGCAGTGAAGACAGGTTTATGGGCAATCAGCCCCAGCATTTT. Translation gives CASSEDRFMGNQPQHF.

The rearrangement joins TRBV7-9 to TRBJ2-5, with a weak D call TRBD1 (5 bases). V was cut by 3 bases and J by 5 bases, with 10 bases left in between. This CDR3 region has 13 residues. The V gene's germline CDR1 is SEHNR and CDR2 FQNEAQ (reference sequence). This chain's CDR3 is CASSFSGRETQYF. CDR3 coding DNA: TGTGCCAGCAGCTTTTCAGGGCGGGAGACCCAGTACTTC.

The chain combines TRBV9 with TRBJ2-3, with 14 bases identical to TRBD2. The CDR3 has 15 amino acids. Germline V gene lookup returns CDR1 SGDLS and CDR2 YYNGEE. V shed 3 bases, J shed 5 bases, and the junction held 2 bases outside the gene matches. CDR3 DNA sequence: TGTGCCAGCAGCGGACTAGCGGGGGGGCAAGATACGCAGTATTTT. Protein: CASSGLAGGQDTQYF.

This chain links TRBV7-9 with TRBJ1-3; no clear D. The ends were cut back, 1 base at V and 0 bases at J, with 10 bases in the middle. Germline CDR1 is SEHNR and CDR2 is FQNEAQ (reference sequence). This CDR3 contains 16 residues. The CDR3 DNA reads TGTGCCAGCAGCTTAGGGCGGACTGACTCTGGAAACACCATATATTTT. Its translation is CASSLGRTDSGNTIYF.

The V gene is TRBV28, the J gene TRBJ1-5, with 7 bases lining up with TRBD1. Per the germline V gene, CDR1 is MDHEN and CDR2 is SYDVKM. The CDR3 is 13 amino acids. J was trimmed by 7 bases and V by 7 bases; bases with no gene match: 7. The CDR3: CASMINRGQPQHF. The CDR3, as DNA: TGTGCCAGCATGATAAACAGGGGACAGCCCCAGCATTTT. Filled out from reference TRBV28 and TRBJ1-5, the complete variable domain reads DVKVTQSSRYLVKRTGEKVFLECVQDMDHENMFWYRQDPGLGLRLIYFSYDVKMKEKGDIPEGYSVSREKKERFSLILESASTNQTSMYLCASMINRGQPQHFGDGTRLSIL.

The chain is built from TRBV5-1 and TRBJ1-4; D unresolved. The germline gives CDR1 SGHRS, CDR2 YFSETQ. Trimming stripped 4 bases from V and 4 bases from J, with 14 bases between. CDR3 length: 15 residues. CDR3 sequence reads: CASSQQPGINEKLFF. The CDR3 DNA reads as TGCGCCAGCAGCCAACAGCCCGGGATTAATGAAAAACTGTTTTTT.

V and J are TRBV19 and TRBJ1-1, with D possibly matching TRBD1 (5 bases). Germline CDR1 reads LNHDA; CDR2 reads SQIVND (reference sequence). V was cut by 3 bases and J by 1 base, with 12 bases left in between. The CDR3 is 15 residues long. The CDR3 protein is CASSIKTAWNTEAFF. The CDR3 DNA reads as TGTGCCAGTAGTATCAAGACAGCCTGGAACACTGAAGCTTTCTTT.

This clone was counted at least ten times. The rearrangement joins TRBV2 to TRBJ1-1, with 7 bases fitting TRBD1. The V segment lost 3 bases and the J segment 4 bases; nucleotides outside the gene matches: 2. Germline values: CDR1 SNHLY, CDR2 FYNNEI. This CDR3 contains 13 residues. CDR3 coding DNA: TGTGCCAGCAGTGACAGGGACAGCACTGAAGCTTTCTTT. It is translated as CASSDRDSTEAFF. Complete variable domain (other parts from reference TRBV2 and TRBJ1-1): EPEVTQTPSHQVTQMGQEVILRCVPISNHLYFYWYRQILGQKVEFLVSFYNNEISEKSEIFDDQFSVERPDGSNFTLKIRSTKLEDSAMYFCASSDRDSTEAFFGQGTRLTVV.